This TCR beta chain was sequenced in a study of blood T cell repertoires in COVID-19. Across the study: Samples representing acute and convalescent COVID-19 were sourced from the United States, Italy and Spain. Sources were T cells, B-cell-depleted T cells, or PBMCs; the material itself was cDNA or gDNA.

Study processing details: Nucleated cell counts were estimated from reference gene primer amplification. Sequenced by immunoSEQ multiplex PCR; TCRdb stores in-frame clones only, minus some. V, J and clone size were drawn from that table, and D and trimming were deduced from the DNA. There are 180,000 or so clones in the sample; roughly 86% occur only once, and around 2.6% lies in the top ten. The CDR3 covers 17 residues. Germline V gene data show CDR1 as SGHTA and CDR2 as FQGTGA. The J segment lost 6 bases and the V segment lost 1 base, leaving 10 bases of the junction unmatched. The chain uses TRBV7-3 and TRBJ2-1; 9 nucleotides match TRBD2. The sample was peripheral blood. This receptor was identified in a middle-aged man with active or convalescent COVID-19. CDR3 amino acids: CASSLIGSGGPLNEQFF. CDR3 DNA: TGTGCCAGCAGCTTAATCGGGAGCGGGGGGCCCCTCAATGAGCAGTTCTTC.